These T cell receptor beta chains were read from a single sample in a study of blood T cell repertoires in COVID-19. Libraries were prepared by immunoSEQ multiplex PCR; TCRdb keeps only in-frame clonotypes and omits some of them. The sample shows about 150,000 clones, around four fifths of them seen only once. The specimen was PBMCs or T cells enriched from blood (not recorded which). The receptors here all came from a woman aged 50 to 65 who had recovered from COVID-19. Both conserved end residues are part of each CDR3. The D gene is left open where the match is weak. Size is omitted from some rows. Given values are once, few, many or a class for expanded clones.

size | D | J | V | DNA | CDR3
- | - | TRBJ2-1 | TRBV15 | TGTGCCACCAGCAGCCGGAACAGGGACTACAATGAGCAGTTCTTC | CATSSRNRDYNEQFF
few | TRBD1 | TRBJ1-5 | TRBV27 | TGTGCCAGCAGTCCGATTGACAGGGTTGCTCAGCCCCAGCATTTT | CASSPIDRVAQPQHF
- | - | TRBJ2-1 | TRBV14 | TGTGCCAGCAGCCATCTCACCCGCTTCCCGGCGGTCGGGGAGAGTGAGCAGTTCTTC | CASSHLTRFPAVGESEQFF
- | - | TRBJ1-5 | TRBV10-3 | TGTGCCACCCGACAGGCTCTAAATCAGCCCCAGCATTTT | CATRQALNQPQHF
- | TRBD1 | TRBJ2-1 | TRBV4-3 | TGCGCCAGCAGCCAAGGGACAGGGGGCTACAATGAGCAGTTCTTC | CASSQGTGGYNEQFF
- | - | TRBJ2-5 | TRBV2 | TGTGCCAGCAGTGCCGAAGAGACCCAGTACTTC | CASSAEETQYF
- | TRBD2 | TRBJ2-1 | TRBV5-1 | TGCGCCAGCAGCTTGGAGGGCGGGGGTTCCTACAATGAGCAGTTCTTC | CASSLEGGGSYNEQFF
- | - | TRBJ1-5 | TRBV7-8 | TGTGCCAGCAGCTTAGATAGGCAGGGACAGCCCCAGCATTTT | CASSLDRQGQPQHF
- | - | TRBJ1-2 | TRBV5-6 | TGTGCCAGCAGCTTAGGGGGGGTACGTGGCAACACCTTC | CASSLGGVRGNTF
once | - | TRBJ2-7 | TRBV11-3 | TGTGCCAGCAGCCAAGGGGGGGGCTACGAGCAGTACTTC | CASSQGGGYEQYF
- | - | TRBJ1-3 | TRBV6-1 | TGTGCCAGCAGTGAAGTTGTTTGGCGGAGAGGAAACACCATATATTTT | CASSEVVWRRGNTIYF
- | TRBD1 | TRBJ2-5 | TRBV28 | TGTGCCAGCAAAGGGGATCATTGGGACAGGAGAGAGACCCAGTACTTC | CASKGDHWDRRETQYF
- | - | TRBJ2-3 | TRBV7-9 | TGTGCCAGCAGCTTAGGACCCGGGTTGCCGGATACGCAGTATTTT | CASSLGPGLPDTQYF
- | TRBD1 | TRBJ1-5 | TRBV2 | TGTGCCAGCAGTGACGGGCTGCGACAGGGAAAGCCCCAGCATTTT | CASSDGLRQGKPQHF
few | TRBD1 | TRBJ1-2 | TRBV5-1 | TGCGCCAGCAGCAGAGACAGGGCTAACTATGGCTACACCTTC | CASSRDRANYGYTF
- | - | TRBJ1-1 | TRBV5-5 | TGTGCCAGCAGCTTGTCTGGTCGGGTCGGGACTGAAGCTTTCTTT | CASSLSGRVGTEAFF
- | TRBD1 | TRBJ2-5 | TRBV6-5 | TGTGCCAGCAGTTTCCTCACAGGGGTGGAAGAGACCCAGTACTTC | CASSFLTGVEETQYF
- | TRBD2 | TRBJ2-7 | TRBV2 | TGTGCCACCTCCCTCGTGGGGACTAGCGGGTCCTACGAGCAGTACTTC | CATSLVGTSGSYEQYF